The 9 T cell receptor beta chains reported below all come from one sample, sequenced in a study of blood T cell repertoires in COVID-19. Sequencing used immunoSEQ multiplex PCR; TCRdb keeps in-frame clones, though not all of them. The profile shows more than 80,000 clones, around four fifths of them singletons. The material sequenced was peripheral blood. Receptors originate from a human donor in a cohort sampled during active COVID-19.

CDR3: CASSPARGRRTGELFF. CDR3 sequence (DNA): TGTGCCAGCAGCCCTGCCAGGGGGAGGAGAACCGGGGAGCTGTTTTTT. The rearrangement uses TRBV3-1 (or the pseudogene TRBV3-2) and TRBJ2-2; maybe TRBD1 (7 bases). Trimming removed 4 bases at V and 5 bases at J, with 17 bases between. The V gene's germline CDR1 is LGHDT and CDR2 YNNKEL (reference sequence). This CDR3 contains 16 residues.

The genes are TRBV3-1 (or the pseudogene TRBV3-2) and TRBJ1-6, with D unclear. Germline CDR1 LGHDT, CDR2 YNNKEL (reference sequence). The CDR3 has 12 amino acids. V gave up 2 bases and J gave up 11 bases, with 7 bases separating them. CDR3 DNA: TGTGCCAGCAGCCAATCCCGGGCACCCCTCCACTTT. The encoded protein is CASSQSRAPLHF.

This clone showed up just once. The chain links TRBV5-1 to TRBJ1-1; possibly TRBD1 for D (5 bases). Germline CDR1 is SGHRS and CDR2 is YFSETQ. With 7 bases removed from V and 6 bases from J, the gap between germline ends came to 13 bases. The length of the CDR3 is 12 residues. The CDR3, as DNA: TGCGCCAGCGGAGACAGTTTCGCTGAAGCTTTCTTT. Translating it yields CASGDSFAEAFF.

This rearrangement joins TRBV19 to TRBJ1-5; the D gene is possibly TRBD1 (6 bases). The germline V gene encodes CDR1 LNHDA and CDR2 SQIVND (reference sequence). This CDR3 is 15 amino acids long. V was shortened by 5 bases and J by 0 bases, with 11 bases between the two germline ends. For the CDR3, the DNA is TGTGCCAGTAGTGGACAGACTAATAGCAATCAGCCCCAGCATTTT. Translation gives CASSGQTNSNQPQHF.

This clone was seen just once. Here the CDR3 reads CASTANTGTANYGYTF. DNA for the CDR3: TGTGCCAGCACCGCTAATACCGGGACAGCTAACTATGGCTACACCTTC. The chain has TRBV2 and TRBJ1-2; 7 bases map to TRBD1. The CDR3 is made up of 16 amino acids. Per germline, CDR1 SNHLY and CDR2 FYNNEI. Trimming cost V 7 bases and J 0 bases; bases outside gene matches: 11.

This sequence joins TRBV28 and TRBJ2-7; a weak D match, TRBD2 (5 bases). The germline CDR1 and CDR2 sequences are MDHEN and SYDVKM. V dropped 4 bases and J dropped 7 bases, with 17 bases sitting between them. This CDR3 spans 14 amino acids. CDR3 bases: TGTGCCAGCAGTTCTTGGACGCGGACGGGGGAGCAGTACTTC. This gives the protein CASSSWTRTGEQYF.

The V call is TRBV2, the J call TRBJ1-5, with TRBD1 as a possible D gene (6 bases). In germline, CDR1 is SNHLY, CDR2 FYNNEI. Trimming removed 6 bases at V and 3 bases at J, with 12 bases between. This CDR3 is 14 amino acids long. This CDR3 is CASRKGDPNQPQHF. In DNA, the CDR3 is TGTGCCAGCAGGAAGGGGGACCCCAATCAGCCCCAGCATTTT.

V and J are TRBV2 and TRBJ1-6, with a possible D match to TRBD1 (5 bases). CDR1 is SNHLY, CDR2 FYNNEI, per germline. V was trimmed by 8 bases and J by 5 bases, leaving 13 bases between them. The CDR3 consists of 14 residues. CDR3 bases: TGTGCCAGCTCTCTGGACAAAAATAATTCACCCCTCCACTTT. Protein sequence: CASSLDKNNSPLHF.

The chain uses TRBV7-6 and TRBJ2-2; D ambiguous. Per the germline V gene, CDR1 is SGHVS and CDR2 is FNYEAQ. The length of the CDR3 is 15 residues. Trimming shortened V by 5 bases and J by 4 bases, and 14 bases separated the two germline ends. CDR3 bases: TGTGCCAGCAGCCCTGGGCTTCAACCCACCGGGGAGCTGTTTTTT. This translates into CASSPGLQPTGELFF.